This T cell receptor (beta chain) came from a study of control samples from healthy donors and cancer patients. The V gene's germline CDR1 is SGHTA and CDR2 FQGNSA. Unmatched junction bases numbered 5, after V lost 5 bases and J lost 3 bases. This CDR3 is built from 14 residues. Produced via immunoSEQ multiplex PCR; TCRdb's table is partial and in-frame only. The sample lists 85,000 to 110,000 clones; roughly 91% were seen once. Sequencing input: PBMCs. This TCR was recovered from a man aged 55 to 70 with lung cancer. V is TRBV7-2 and J is TRBJ1-2; 8 positions match TRBD1. CDR3 in amino acids: CASSDHRGDYGYTF. CDR3 coding DNA: TGTGCCAGCAGCGACCACAGGGGGGACTATGGCTACACCTTC.